The T cell receptor beta chain under discussion was sequenced for a study of blood T cell repertoires in COVID-19. Overall study: In each case, the material was cDNA or gDNA derived from T cells, B-cell-depleted T cells, or PBMCs.

As processed by the authors: Reference gene primer amplification gave nucleated cell count estimates. Assay: immunoSEQ multiplex PCR; the TCRdb copy retains only in-frame clones and omits some. V and J calls and clone size are those listed in that table; D and trimming were worked out from the DNA. This sample has roughly 280,000 clones, with around nine tenths found just once. The CDR3 runs 15 residues. Unmatched junction bases numbered 7, after V lost 5 bases and J lost 3 bases. Germline V gene sequence: CDR1 LNHDA, CDR2 SQIVND (reference sequence). V and J are TRBV19 and TRBJ2-7; 10 bases are a match to TRBD2. The TCR originated in a woman aged 55-70 years with COVID-19, enrolled during active disease. The sample comprised peripheral blood. DNA for the CDR3: TGTGCCAGTAGTGAACTAGCGGGGAGTTTCTACGAGCAGTACTTC. Its translation is CASSELAGSFYEQYF.